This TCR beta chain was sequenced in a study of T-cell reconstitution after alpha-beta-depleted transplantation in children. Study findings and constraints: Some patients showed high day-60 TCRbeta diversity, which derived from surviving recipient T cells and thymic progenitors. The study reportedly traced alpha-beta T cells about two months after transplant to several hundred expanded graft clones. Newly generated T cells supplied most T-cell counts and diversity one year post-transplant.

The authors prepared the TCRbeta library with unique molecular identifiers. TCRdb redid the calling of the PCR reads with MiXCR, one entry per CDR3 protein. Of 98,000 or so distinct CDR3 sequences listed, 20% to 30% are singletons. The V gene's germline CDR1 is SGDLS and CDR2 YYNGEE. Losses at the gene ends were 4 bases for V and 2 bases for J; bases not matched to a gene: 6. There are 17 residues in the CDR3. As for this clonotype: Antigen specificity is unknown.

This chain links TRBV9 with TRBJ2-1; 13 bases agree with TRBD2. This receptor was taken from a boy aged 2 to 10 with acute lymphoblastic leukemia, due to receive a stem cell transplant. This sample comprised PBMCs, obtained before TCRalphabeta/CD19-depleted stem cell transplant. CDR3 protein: CASSFQGLAGAYNEQFF. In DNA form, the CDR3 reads TGTGCCAGCAGCTTCCAAGGACTAGCGGGAGCCTACAATGAGCAGTTCTTC.